This T cell receptor (beta chain) was observed in a study of T cells in Graves' hyperthyroidism and ophthalmopathy. This clonotype was detected only a few times. Amplified TCR beta CDR3 regions derived from RNA transcripts. First-round RT-PCR with HTBI primers amplified the TCR CDR3 region. Each CDR3 protein is one row after TCRdb ran MiXCR on the multiplex PCR reads. The data show 500,000 to 650,000 distinct CDR3 sequences, with roughly 17% seen just once and around 17% held by the top ten. Germline loops: CDR1 MNHEY, CDR2 SMNVEV (reference sequence). With V trimmed by 5 bases and J by 0 bases, 11 bases remained unmatched. The CDR3 is 17 residues long. Fresh peripheral blood, roughly 10 ml of it, supplied the PBMCs.

The rearrangement joins TRBV27 to TRBJ1-2, with 8 bases fitting TRBD1. The sequenced sample consisted of blood. The source of this sequence is a woman younger than 35 with Graves' ophthalmopathy. CDR3 protein: CASSPGETGVSNYGYTF. For the CDR3, the DNA is TGTGCCAGCAGTCCTGGGGAGACAGGGGTCTCTAACTATGGCTACACCTTC.